This passage covers 9 T cell receptor beta chains from one sample sequenced in a study of T cell clonality in common variable immunodeficiency. General observations from the study: Reportedly, TCR beta sequences from common variable immunodeficiency showed fewer deletions and N-nucleotide insertions.

The antigens for these receptors are not known. This table comes from immunoSEQ multiplex PCR, and its TCRdb copy is limited to in-frame clones, with some not included. Listed here are several thousand clones without any singletons, the top ten holding approximately 15%. Input material: peripheral blood mononuclear cells. All receptors come from a human donor with common variable immunodeficiency.

This clone is deemed medium-sized. The read halts 3 residues ahead of the CDR3 end, with the missing end drawn from the germline J gene. The chain combines TRBV11-2 with TRBJ1-1, with D perhaps TRBD1 (5 bases). The V gene's germline CDR1 is SGHAT and CDR2 FQNNGV. With 8 bases removed from V and 4 bases from J, the gap between germline ends came to 17 bases. This CDR3 has 14 residues. The sequenced part of the CDR3 DNA is TGTGCCAGCGATGGGGGGGGTTTTGGCACTGAA. Translating gives CASDGGGFGTE. The entire CDR3 sequence reads CASDGGGFGTEAFF.

This clone was counted only a few times. Read data end 3 residues before the CDR3 end; the end is taken from the germline J gene. This sequence joins TRBV5-6 and TRBJ2-7; D ambiguous. The germline gives CDR1 SGHDT, CDR2 YYEEEE. CDR3 size: 14 residues. Trimming took 1 base from V and 4 from J, leaving 12 bases between them. The CDR3 protein is CASSLYSRRYEQYF. The CDR3 DNA, read in part, is TGTGCCAGCAGCTTGTACAGCCGAAGGTACGAG.

A few counts support this clone. The part of the CDR3 DNA that was read is TGCAGTGCCCCCCAGCCAGGGTTCTACGAG. Encoded protein: CSAPQPGFYE. The CDR3 as a whole reads CSAPQPGFYEQYF. The chain links TRBV20-1 to TRBJ2-7, with a possible D match to TRBD1 (5 bases). The read falls 3 residues short of the CDR3 end, and the missing part is taken from the germline J gene. The V and J ends lost 6 bases and 3 bases respectively, with 15 bases between them. Germline V gene sequence: CDR1 DFQATT, CDR2 SNEGSKA (reference sequence). The CDR3 is made up of 13 amino acids.

This clone occurred a few times. CDR3 DNA, as far as it was read: TGTGCCAGCAGTGAACCAGCCAGAAGGGCTCAGCCC. This codes for CASSEPARRAQP. The entire CDR3 sequence reads CASSEPARRAQPQHF. The V and J genes are TRBV2 and TRBJ1-5; D gene uncertain. Sequencing ends 3 residues short of the CDR3 end; the germline J gene provides the rest. Germline CDR1 SNHLY, CDR2 FYNNEI. This CDR3 contains 15 residues. With 2 bases removed from V and 6 bases from J, the gap between germline ends came to 14 bases.

Details on this clone: At one end, the junction sequence differs from germline, possibly due to a read error. The read ends 3 residues before the CDR3 terminus; that terminus is restored from the germline J gene. This chain connects TRBV7-9 to TRBJ1-1; D is uncertain. Germline CDR1 SEHNR, CDR2 FQNEAQ (reference sequence). CDR3 length equals 11 residues. CDR3 bases read: TGTTCCAGCCAGTTGACATCAGAA. Encoded protein: CSSQLTSE. The CDR3 reads in full as CSSQLTSEAFF.

Concerning this clone itself: The CDR3 end is not reached by the read, which stops 3 residues before it; the germline J gene fills it in. The chain recombines TRBV19 with TRBJ2-1; 14 nucleotides match TRBD2. Germline assignment: CDR1 LNHDA and CDR2 SQIVND (reference sequence). This CDR3 has 19 amino acids. Trimming removed 7 bases from V and 6 bases from J; junction bases left unmatched: 17. CDR3 DNA, as far as it was read: TGTGCCAGTAATAGAGAGGGACTAGCGGGAGCCCTGGGCATCAATGAG. As protein: CASNREGLAGALGINE. The CDR3 in its entirety is CASNREGLAGALGINEQFF.

Worth noting for this clone: The CDR3 end is not reached by the read, which stops 3 residues before it; the germline J gene fills it in. The chain uses TRBV18 and TRBJ2-7; TRBD1 agrees at 8 bases. V shed 1 base, J shed 4 bases, and the junction held 6 bases outside the gene matches. Germline values: CDR1 KGHSH, CDR2 LQKENI. This CDR3 contains 15 residues. The CDR3 is CASSPRQGKTYEQYF. The CDR3 DNA, read in part, is TGTGCCAGCTCACCACGACAGGGGAAAACGTACGAG. Based on the CDR3 plus reference TRBV18 and TRBJ2-7, the full variable domain is NAGVMQNPRHLVRRRGQEARLRCSPMKGHSHVYWYRQLPEEGLKFMVYLQKENIIDESGMPKERFSAEFPKEGPSILRIQQVVRGDSAAYFCASSPRQGKTYEQYFGPGTRLTVT.

Regarding this clone: The read halts 3 residues ahead of the CDR3 end, with the missing end drawn from the germline J gene. V and J are TRBV6-1 and TRBJ1-6; no clear D gene. Germline V gene data show CDR1 as MNHNS and CDR2 as SASEGT. Deletions cut 4 bases from V and 8 bases from J, with 9 bases between. The CDR3 length is 13 residues. CDR3 DNA (partial): TGTGCCAGCAGTGGCCAAAAGGATTCACCC. Its translation is CASSGQKDSP. In full, the CDR3 reads CASSGQKDSPLHF.

Of note for this clone: Coverage ceases 3 residues before the CDR3 finishes, and the germline J gene fills in the end. The chain couples TRBV7-7 to TRBJ1-5, with 8 bases that match TRBD1. In germline, CDR1 is SSHAT, CDR2 FNYEAQ (reference sequence). V gave up 5 bases and J gave up 6 bases; unmatched junction bases: 6. CDR3 length: 14 residues. CDR3 DNA (partial): TGTGCCAGCAGCATGACAGGGGAGGCTCAGCCC. Its protein product is CASSMTGEAQP. The full CDR3 reads CASSMTGEAQPQHF.